The 23 T cell receptor beta chains below come from one sample, sequenced in a study of blood T cell repertoires in COVID-19. The protocol was immunoSEQ multiplex PCR, while the TCRdb copy is restricted to in-frame clones and leaves out a portion. The sample has 200,000 to 300,000 clones; approximately 87% are singletons. Material for sequencing was peripheral blood. Receptor source: a woman aged 40 to 55 who had recovered from COVID-19.

This chain joins TRBV7-9 and TRBJ2-1; possibly TRBD2 for D (5 bases). V was clipped by 3 bases and J by 6 bases, with 12 bases between them. The germline CDR1 and CDR2 sequences are SEHNR and FQNEAQ (reference sequence). The CDR3 spans 14 residues. The CDR3 nucleotides are TGTGCCAGCAGCTTTGGAGGAGCGAGCAATGAGCAGTTCTTC. Residues: CASSFGGASNEQFF. The full variable domain, rest sourced from reference TRBV7-9 and TRBJ2-1, is DTGVSQNPRHKITKRGQNVTFRCDPISEHNRLYWYRQTLGQGPEFLTYFQNEAQLEKSRLLSDRFSAERPKGSFSTLEIQRTEQGDSAMYLCASSFGGASNEQFFGPGTRLTVL.

The chain carries TRBV24-1 and TRBJ2-1, with D uncertain. Germline CDR1 is KGHDR and CDR2 is SFDVKD. This CDR3 spans 15 amino acids. The V and J ends lost 2 bases and 0 bases respectively, with 7 bases between them. The CDR3 coding sequence is TGTGCCACCAGTGATTCAACCAGCTCCTACAATGAGCAGTTCTTC. Translating gives CATSDSTSSYNEQFF.

The rearrangement links TRBV3-1 (or the pseudogene TRBV3-2) to TRBJ2-3; 10 bases map to TRBD2. V shed 3 bases, J shed 2 bases, and the junction held 5 bases outside the gene matches. This CDR3 contains 16 residues. Germline CDR1 is LGHDT and CDR2 is YNNKEL (reference sequence). The CDR3 is CASSHYTSGDTDTQYF. Written as DNA, the CDR3 is TGTGCCAGCAGCCATTACACTAGCGGGGACACAGATACGCAGTATTTT.

The V and J genes are TRBV7-2 and TRBJ1-3; maybe TRBD1 (5 bases). The V gene's germline CDR1 is SGHTA and CDR2 FQGNSA. This CDR3 spans 17 amino acids. Trimming pared 1 base from V and 0 bases from J, leaving 13 bases between. The DNA for the CDR3 is TGTGCCAGCAGCTTAGTATTAGGGGCAAGCTCTGGAAACACCATATATTTT. It is translated as CASSLVLGASSGNTIYF.

The chain carries TRBV7-9 and TRBJ2-7, with 7 bases matching TRBD1. This CDR3 is built from 16 residues. Trimming removed 3 bases from V and 3 bases from J; junction bases left unmatched: 11. CDR1 and CDR2 (germline): SEHNR, FQNEAQ (reference sequence). DNA of the CDR3: TGTGCCAGCAGCTTCCCTAAGGTACGGGACAGCTACGAGCAGTACTTC. It codes for CASSFPKVRDSYEQYF.

The chain combines TRBV9 with TRBJ2-4, with D uncertain. The germline V and J ends were trimmed by 0 bases and 2 bases, with 9 bases remaining between them. The germline CDR1 and CDR2 sequences are SGDLS and YYNGEE. This CDR3 has 15 residues. The CDR3, as DNA: TGTGCCAGCAGCGTAGGTGGTGGCTCCAAAAACATTCAGTACTTC. This codes for CASSVGGGSKNIQYF.

The chain joins TRBV12-5 to TRBJ1-2; TRBD1 matches at 12 bases. Unmatched junction bases numbered 8, after V lost 1 base and J lost 2 bases. The CDR3 loop spans 18 amino acids. In germline, CDR1 is LGHNT, CDR2 FRNRAP. CDR3 protein: CASGLAQRDRGRNYGYTF. The CDR3 DNA follows: TGTGCTAGTGGTTTGGCCCAACGGGACAGGGGGCGAAACTATGGCTACACCTTC.

The CDR3 loop reads CASSSPPSRLEAFF. The CDR3 nucleotides are TGTGCCAGCAGTTCCCCACCCTCACGGTTAGAAGCTTTCTTT. J is TRBJ1-1 and V is TRBV6-5; no clear D. V was cut by 4 bases and J by 8 bases, with 17 bases left in between. The CDR3 is 14 amino acids. CDR1 is MNHEY, CDR2 SVGAGI, per germline.

This clone turned up a few times. This rearrangement joins TRBV6-2 or TRBV6-3 to TRBJ1-2; perhaps TRBD1 as D (6 bases). Germline V CDR1 and CDR2: MNHEY, SVGEGT. The germline V and J ends were trimmed by 5 bases and 4 bases, with 23 bases remaining between them. The CDR3 runs 17 residues. In DNA form, the CDR3 reads TGTGCCAGCAGTCTCCTCCTGACAGGCCCACCCTCCTATGGCTACACCTTC. It yields the protein CASSLLLTGPPSYGYTF.

V usage is TRBV27 and J usage is TRBJ1-2, with TRBD1 as a possible D gene (5 bases). Trimming removed 0 bases from V and 5 bases from J, with 10 bases in between. The CDR3 runs 14 residues. Germline CDR1 reads MNHEY; CDR2 reads SMNVEV (reference sequence). The CDR3 region is CASSLSGQGYGYTF. The CDR3 DNA follows: TGTGCCAGCAGTTTATCCGGGCAGGGTTATGGCTACACCTTC.

The chain employs TRBV27 and TRBJ1-6; D is unclear. Trimming stripped 7 bases from V and 5 bases from J, with 18 bases between. The germline gives CDR1 MNHEY, CDR2 SMNVEV (reference sequence). This CDR3 region has 16 residues. The CDR3 coding sequence is TGTGCCAGCACCCCCTCGATCGGGGAGAATAATTCACCCCTCCACTTT. The encoded protein is CASTPSIGENNSPLHF.

The chain carries TRBV7-8 and TRBJ2-6, with a tentative D call TRBD1 (5 bases). Germline CDR1 SGHVS, CDR2 FQNEAQ. This CDR3 is built from 15 residues. The V and J ends lost 4 bases and 4 bases respectively, with 11 bases between them. The CDR3 loop is CASSSRVSGANVLTF. The CDR3 DNA is TGTGCCAGCAGCTCCAGGGTATCAGGGGCCAACGTCCTGACTTTC.

The chain is built from TRBV30 and TRBJ1-3; D is possibly TRBD1 (6 bases). CDR3 length: 13 residues. The germline gives CDR1 GTSNPN, CDR2 SVGIG (reference sequence). Between the trimmed V and J ends, which lost 4 bases and 3 bases, there was a span of 10 bases. The CDR3: CAWNRVGGNTIYF. Written as DNA, the CDR3 is TGTGCCTGGAACAGGGTTGGTGGAAACACCATATATTTT.

This clone appeared a few times. The chain combines TRBV6-5 with TRBJ1-2; the D gene is possibly TRBD1 (6 bases). Trimming left V 3 bases short and J 8 bases short, with 13 bases between. Germline V lookup: CDR1 MNHEY, CDR2 SVGAGI. The CDR3 covers 13 residues. In DNA, the CDR3 is TGTGCCAGCAGTTATCGGGCAGGGGTAGGCTACACCTTC. This sequence encodes CASSYRAGVGYTF.

This rearrangement joins TRBV3-1 (or the pseudogene TRBV3-2) to TRBJ2-5; 11 bases match TRBD2. There are 18 residues in the CDR3. The V gene's germline CDR1 is LGHDT and CDR2 YNNKEL (reference sequence). V shed 1 base and J 3 bases; nucleotides not matched to a gene: 10. CDR3 loop: CASSQVRSGGALEETQYF. As DNA, the CDR3 is TGTGCCAGCAGCCAAGTTCGTAGCGGGGGGGCTCTTGAAGAGACCCAGTACTTC.

This chain links TRBV29-1 with TRBJ2-1, with 9 nucleotides matching TRBD1. The V gene's germline CDR1 is SQVTM and CDR2 ANQGSEA. This CDR3 region has 13 residues. Germline trimming cut 7 bases from V and 5 bases from J; bases unmatched to any gene: 6. In DNA, the CDR3 is TGCAGCGGCAACAGGGGGCTTAACAATGAGCAGTTCTTC. Translating it yields CSGNRGLNNEQFF.

This CDR3 is CASSLRGPRQAGSTAQETQYF. For the CDR3, the DNA is TGTGCCAGCAGCTTACGGGGCCCTCGTCAGGCGGGAAGTACGGCCCAAGAGACCCAGTACTTC. The chain recombines TRBV7-3 with TRBJ2-5; D perhaps matches TRBD2 (6 bases). The CDR3 is 21 residues long. Per the germline V gene, CDR1 is SGHTA and CDR2 is FQGTGA. Trimming pared 2 bases from V and 1 base from J, leaving 29 bases between.

The rearrangement uses TRBV3-1 (or the pseudogene TRBV3-2) and TRBJ1-1; D remains ambiguous. V was clipped by 3 bases and J by 4 bases, with 12 bases between them. The CDR3 loop spans 14 amino acids. Germline CDR1 reads LGHDT; CDR2 reads YNNKEL (reference sequence). The CDR3 DNA follows: TGTGCCAGCAGCCATTCCCCGGGAGGCACTGAAGCTTTCTTT. Residues: CASSHSPGGTEAFF.

This sequence joins TRBV12-3 or TRBV12-4 and TRBJ2-2; 8 bases line up with TRBD1. CDR3 length: 13 amino acids. V was clipped by 4 bases and J by 14 bases; unmatched bases: 9. CDR3 sequence: CASSSADRGLLFF. The CDR3 nucleotides are TGTGCCAGCAGTTCCGCCGACAGGGGCCTTCTGTTTTTT.

The V call is TRBV3-1 (or the pseudogene TRBV3-2), the J call TRBJ1-1; tentatively, D is TRBD1 (5 bases). V lost 1 base to trimming and J lost 4 bases, with 10 bases between them. The CDR3 length is 14 residues. Germline assignment: CDR1 LGHDT and CDR2 YNNKEL (reference sequence). The CDR3 region has the DNA TGTGCCAGCAGCCAAGTCTTGGGGGGCACTGAAGCTTTCTTT. The encoded protein is CASSQVLGGTEAFF.

The chain joins TRBV6-2 or TRBV6-3 to TRBJ1-1; tentative D call: TRBD1 (5 bases). This CDR3 has 12 residues. The V end lost 6 bases, the J end lost 4 bases, and 9 bases lay between the germline ends. In germline, CDR1 is MNHEY, CDR2 SVGEGT. CDR3 nucleotide sequence: TGTGCCAGCAGCGAACAGGTCACTGAAGCTTTCTTT. Encoded protein: CASSEQVTEAFF.

V gene TRBV27 combines with J gene TRBJ1-3; D remains unclear. This CDR3 has 14 residues. Trimming stripped 11 bases from V and 8 bases from J, with 22 bases between. Germline CDR1 and CDR2: MNHEY and SMNVEV (reference sequence). The CDR3 loop reads CALAPRAEKDTIYF. CDR3 DNA sequence: TGTGCCCTTGCTCCGAGGGCCGAAAAGGACACCATATATTTT.

The J gene is TRBJ2-1, the V gene TRBV9, with a tentative D call TRBD1 (6 bases). The V end was cut by 0 bases, the J end by 7 bases, with 26 bases between. In germline, CDR1 is SGDLS, CDR2 YYNGEE. The CDR3 spans 19 residues. The CDR3 loop reads CASSVAPTSFGGPWNEQFF. The CDR3 nucleotides read TGTGCCAGCAGCGTAGCCCCCACCTCCTTTGGGGGCCCCTGGAATGAGCAGTTCTTC.